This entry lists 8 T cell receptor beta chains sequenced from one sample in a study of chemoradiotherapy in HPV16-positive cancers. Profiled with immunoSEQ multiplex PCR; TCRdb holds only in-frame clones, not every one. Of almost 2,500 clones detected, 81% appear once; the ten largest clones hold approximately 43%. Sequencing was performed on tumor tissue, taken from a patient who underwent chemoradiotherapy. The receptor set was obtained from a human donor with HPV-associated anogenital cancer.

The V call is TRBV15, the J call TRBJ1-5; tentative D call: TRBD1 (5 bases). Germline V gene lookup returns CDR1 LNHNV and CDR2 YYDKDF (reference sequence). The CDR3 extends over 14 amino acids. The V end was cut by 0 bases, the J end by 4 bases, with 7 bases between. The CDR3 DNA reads TGTGCCACCAGCAGAGATTGGGGGAATCAGCCCCAGCATTTT. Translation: CATSRDWGNQPQHF. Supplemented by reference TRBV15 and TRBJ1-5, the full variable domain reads DAMVIQNPRYQVTQFGKPVTLSCSQTLNHNVMYWYQQKSSQAPKLLFHYYDKDFNNEADTPDNFQSRRPNTSFCFLDIRSPGLGDTAMYLCATSRDWGNQPQHFGDGTRLSIL.

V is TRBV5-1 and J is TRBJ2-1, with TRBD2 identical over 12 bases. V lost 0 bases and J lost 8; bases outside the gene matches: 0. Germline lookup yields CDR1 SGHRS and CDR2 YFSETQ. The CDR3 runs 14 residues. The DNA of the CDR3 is TGCGCCAGCAGCTTGGCTAGCGGGAGGGATGAGCAGTTCTTC. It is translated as CASSLASGRDEQFF.

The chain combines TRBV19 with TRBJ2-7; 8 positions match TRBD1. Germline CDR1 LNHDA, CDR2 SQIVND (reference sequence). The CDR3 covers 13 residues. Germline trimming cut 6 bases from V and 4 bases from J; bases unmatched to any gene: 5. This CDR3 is CASRRTGYYEQYF. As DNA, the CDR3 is TGTGCCAGTAGAAGGACAGGGTATTACGAGCAGTACTTC.

This chain's CDR3 is CSVESDRGRSETQYF. In DNA form, the CDR3 reads TGCAGCGTTGAATCGGATAGGGGGCGTTCGGAGACCCAGTACTTC. The V gene is TRBV29-1, the J gene TRBJ2-5; 7 bases agree with TRBD1. The junction had 11 bases not matched to a gene; V was cut back by 2 bases and J by 5 bases. The CDR3 has 15 amino acids. Germline loops: CDR1 SQVTM, CDR2 ANQGSEA.

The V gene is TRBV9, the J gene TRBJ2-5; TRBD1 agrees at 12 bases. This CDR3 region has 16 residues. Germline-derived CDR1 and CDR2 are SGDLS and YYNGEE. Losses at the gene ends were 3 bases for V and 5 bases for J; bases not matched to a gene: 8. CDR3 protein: CASSATGTGGGETQYF. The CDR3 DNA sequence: TGTGCCAGCAGCGCTACCGGGACAGGGGGCGGCGAGACCCAGTACTTC.

CDR3 residues: CSGLGQGFDEQYF. The CDR3 region has the DNA TGCAGCGGCCTGGGACAGGGGTTCGACGAGCAGTACTTC. The chain combines TRBV29-1 with TRBJ2-7; 10 bases agree with TRBD1. Germline V gives CDR1 SQVTM, CDR2 ANQGSEA. V dropped 7 bases and J dropped 5; count of bases not matched to a gene: 8. This CDR3 has 13 amino acids.

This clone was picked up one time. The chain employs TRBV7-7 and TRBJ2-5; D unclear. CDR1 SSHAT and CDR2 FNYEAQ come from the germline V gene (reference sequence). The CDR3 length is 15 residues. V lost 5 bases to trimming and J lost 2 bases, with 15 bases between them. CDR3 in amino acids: CASSPAHSPQETQYF. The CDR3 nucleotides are TGTGCCAGCAGCCCCGCACACTCGCCGCAAGAGACCCAGTACTTC.

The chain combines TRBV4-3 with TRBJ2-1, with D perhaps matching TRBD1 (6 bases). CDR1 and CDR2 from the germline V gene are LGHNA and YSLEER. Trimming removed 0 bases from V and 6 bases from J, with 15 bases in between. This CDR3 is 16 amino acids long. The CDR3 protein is CASSQDPGHTRNEQFF. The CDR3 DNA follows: TGCGCCAGCAGCCAAGATCCGGGACATACTCGCAATGAGCAGTTCTTC.